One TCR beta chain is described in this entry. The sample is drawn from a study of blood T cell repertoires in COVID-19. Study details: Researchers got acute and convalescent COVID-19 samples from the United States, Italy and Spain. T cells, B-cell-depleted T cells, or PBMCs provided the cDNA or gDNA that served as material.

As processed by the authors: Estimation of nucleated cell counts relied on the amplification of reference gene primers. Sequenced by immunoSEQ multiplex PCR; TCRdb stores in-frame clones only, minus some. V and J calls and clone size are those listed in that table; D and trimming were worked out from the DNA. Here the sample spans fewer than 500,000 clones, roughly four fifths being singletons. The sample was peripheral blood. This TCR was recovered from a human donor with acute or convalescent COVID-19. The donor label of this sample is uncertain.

Here the CDR3 reads CASSSTARETQYF. In DNA form, the CDR3 reads TGTGCCAGCAGTTCAACTGCTAGGGAGACCCAGTACTTC. This sequence joins TRBV27 and TRBJ2-5; D is unclear. The germline V and J ends were trimmed by 4 bases and 5 bases, with 11 bases remaining between them. Germline lookup yields CDR1 MNHEY and CDR2 SMNVEV (reference sequence). The CDR3 is 13 amino acids.